The 29 T cell receptor beta chains listed next were all sequenced from one sample in a study of breast tumors, draining lymph nodes, adjacent tissues. Samples came from axillary lymph nodes draining the breast cancer. MiXCR, applied by TCRdb to the multiplex PCR reads, yields one record per CDR3 protein. The profile covers fewer than 85,000 distinct CDR3 sequences, with about 21% appearing a single time and 2.4% taken by the ten largest. The sequenced sample was axillary lymph node tissue. All receptors come from a female donor with breast cancer. Some clones in this sample may be carry-over from other donors' samples.

This clonotype has a count of ten or more. V is TRBV12-3 or TRBV12-4 and J is TRBJ1-3; perhaps TRBD1 as D (6 bases). The ends were cut back, 3 bases at V and 4 bases at J, with 13 bases in the middle. The CDR3 totals 15 residues. The CDR3 loop is CASSLVPGAGNTIYF. As DNA, the CDR3 is TGTGCCAGCAGTTTGGTCCCGGGGGCAGGAAACACCATATATTTT.

A word on this clonotype: One junction end disagrees with the germline gene, perhaps due to a read error. The V gene is TRBV28, the J gene TRBJ1-5; TRBD1 matches at 7 bases. Per germline, CDR1 MDHEN and CDR2 SYDVKM. The CDR3 covers 15 residues. The chain's CDR3 is CPSSFRDRREQPQHF. The DNA for the CDR3 is TGTCCCAGCAGTTTTAGGGACAGACGGGAACAGCCCCAGCATTTT.

Details on this clonotype: This may stem from a read error, because a much larger clone lies one nucleotide away. The genes are TRBV11-3 and TRBJ1-4; 8 bases are shared with TRBD1. Germline V CDR1 and CDR2: SGHNT, YENEEA. There are 16 residues in the CDR3. The CDR3: CASSLVVDRGTEQLFF. The CDR3 nucleotides are TGTGCCAGCAGCTTAGTGGTCGACAGGGGAACTGAACAACTGTTTTTT.

At least ten counts were recorded for this clonotype. The V and J genes are TRBV19 and TRBJ2-1; the match to TRBD2 covers 12 bases. The CDR3 is 17 residues long. From germline, CDR1 is LNHDA and CDR2 SQIVND (reference sequence). V lost 6 bases to trimming and J lost 4 bases; unmatched junction nucleotides: 10. The chain's CDR3 is CASRGGLAGSLYNEQFF. Written as DNA, the CDR3 is TGTGCCAGTAGAGGAGGACTAGCGGGAAGTTTATACAATGAGCAGTTCTTC.

The rearrangement joins TRBV5-1 to TRBJ2-3; D unclear. This CDR3 has 14 residues. Trimming removed 4 bases from V and 1 base from J, with 10 bases in between. Looked up from germline, CDR1 is SGHRS and CDR2 is YFSETQ. The CDR3 coding sequence is TGCGCCAGCAGCCCGCTTTCCCGCACAGATACGCAGTATTTT. Its protein is CASSPLSRTDTQYF.

In its sample, this clonotype ranks as medium-sized. The chain couples TRBV20-1 to TRBJ2-1; maybe TRBD2 (6 bases). Trimming took off 1 base at V and 9 bases at J, with 19 bases between the two ends. The CDR3 has 15 residues. Germline V gene data show CDR1 as DFQATT and CDR2 as SNEGSKA (reference sequence). The CDR3 coding sequence is TGCAGTGCTAGAGGATCGGGTCATTCCGGGGGTGAGCAGTTCTTC. This codes for CSARGSGHSGGEQFF.

This clonotype occurred many times. J is TRBJ1-2 and V is TRBV7-2; the match to TRBD1 covers 7 bases. There are 15 residues in the CDR3. The germline gives CDR1 SGHTA, CDR2 FQGNSA. Unmatched junction bases numbered 9, after V lost 5 bases and J lost 3 bases. The CDR3, as DNA: TGTGCCAGCAGCCGTCTACCCAGGGGGGACTATGGCTACACCTTC. Translating it yields CASSRLPRGDYGYTF.

Many counts were recorded for this clonotype. This chain links TRBV24-1 with TRBJ2-1; D gene ambiguous. Trimming shortened V by 5 bases and J by 5 bases, and 12 bases separated the two germline ends. CDR1 and CDR2 (germline): KGHDR, SFDVKD. This CDR3 region has 14 residues. CDR3 protein: CATSGTDNHNEQFF. The CDR3 bases are TGTGCCACCAGTGGCACAGATAATCACAATGAGCAGTTCTTC.

This chain connects TRBV20-1 to TRBJ1-4; TRBD1 might be the D (5 bases). This CDR3 is 14 amino acids long. Germline values: CDR1 DFQATT, CDR2 SNEGSKA (reference sequence). V lost 2 bases and J 6 bases, leaving 13 bases between the germline ends. The CDR3 spells CSARPGTLYEKLFF. The CDR3 coding sequence is TGCAGTGCTAGACCCGGGACTCTTTATGAAAAACTGTTTTTT.

This clonotype came up many times. This chain links TRBV11-2 with TRBJ2-5; D gene uncertain. This CDR3 has 11 residues. V was cut by 3 bases and J by 5 bases, with 4 bases left in between. The germline CDR1 and CDR2 sequences are SGHAT and FQNNGV. The CDR3 spells CASSFSETQYF. CDR3 DNA: TGTGCCAGCAGCTTCAGCGAGACCCAGTACTTC.

This clonotype has at least ten counts. This sequence joins TRBV15 and TRBJ2-3; D unclear. In germline, CDR1 is LNHNV, CDR2 YYDKDF (reference sequence). The CDR3 runs to 15 residues. Trimming removed 0 bases at V and 4 bases at J, with 11 bases between. CDR3: CATSRDFRSADTQYF. The CDR3 DNA follows: TGTGCCACCAGCAGAGATTTCCGGTCGGCAGATACGCAGTATTTT.

This clonotype was picked up many times. The chain carries TRBV19 and TRBJ2-1; perhaps D is TRBD1 or TRBD2 (6 bases each). CDR3 size: 15 residues. Trimming took off 5 bases at V and 4 bases at J, with 15 bases between the two ends. Germline CDR1 reads LNHDA; CDR2 reads SQIVND (reference sequence). The CDR3 is CASSGGGGIYNEQFF. The CDR3 region has the DNA TGTGCCAGTAGTGGGGGCGGAGGGATTTACAATGAGCAGTTCTTC.

For this clonotype: Possible read error: a much larger clone is one base away. V and J are TRBV5-1 and TRBJ2-5; a weak D match, TRBD1 (6 bases). V was trimmed by 4 bases and J by 4 bases, leaving 17 bases between them. The CDR3 covers 15 residues. Germline assignment: CDR1 SGHRS and CDR2 YFSETQ. CDR3 sequence: CASSRGSGRGETQYF. In nucleotides, the CDR3 is TGCGCCAGCAGCAGGGGGAGTGGCAGGGGAGAGACCCAGTACTTC.

Ten or more counts support this clonotype. The chain employs TRBV9 and TRBJ2-7; D is possibly TRBD2 (6 bases). CDR1 is SGDLS, CDR2 YYNGEE, per germline. The CDR3 sequence is 15 residues long. The V and J ends lost 2 bases and 1 base respectively, with 13 bases between them. The CDR3 spells CASSVDGGVSYEQYF. The CDR3 nucleotides are TGTGCCAGCAGCGTTGACGGCGGGGTATCCTACGAGCAGTACTTC.

This chain connects TRBV3-1 to TRBJ2-5; D gene unclear. Germline values: CDR1 LGHDT, CDR2 YNNKEL (reference sequence). The CDR3 contains 17 residues. V was cut by 1 base and J by 1 base, with 16 bases left in between. CDR3 loop: CASSQGWVGSTQETQYF. CDR3 nucleotide sequence: TGTGCCAGCAGCCAAGGCTGGGTAGGAAGCACCCAAGAGACCCAGTACTTC.

This clonotype was counted many times. The rearrangement joins TRBV9 to TRBJ2-3; a possible D gene is TRBD2 (7 bases). The V gene lost 0 bases and the J gene lost 6 bases, with 8 bases spanning the gap. The CDR3 has 13 residues. Per the germline V gene, CDR1 is SGDLS and CDR2 is YYNGEE. CDR3: CASSVEGGDTQYF. The CDR3 region has the DNA TGTGCCAGCAGCGTAGAGGGGGGGGATACGCAGTATTTT. Complete variable domain (other parts from reference TRBV9 and TRBJ2-3): DSGVTQTPKHLITATGQRVTLRCSPRSGDLSVYWYQQSLDQGLQFLIQYYNGEERAKGNILERFSAQQFPDLHSELNLSSLELGDSALYFCASSVEGGDTQYFGPGTRLTVL.

This clonotype was seen more than once but under ten times. The chain combines TRBV30 with TRBJ1-4, with D uncertain. V dropped 1 base and J dropped 0 bases, with 6 bases sitting between them. The germline V gene encodes CDR1 GTSNPN and CDR2 SVGIG (reference sequence). The CDR3 totals 14 residues. The CDR3 DNA is TGTGCCTGGAGTGGGGTTGCAACTAATGAAAAACTGTTTTTT. It encodes CAWSGVATNEKLFF.

This clonotype was detected only a few times. This sequence joins TRBV27 and TRBJ1-5; no reliable D call. Germline CDR1 reads MNHEY; CDR2 reads SMNVEV (reference sequence). CDR3 size: 16 residues. The V gene lost 6 bases and the J gene lost 0 bases, with 15 bases spanning the gap. CDR3 nucleotide sequence: TGTGCCAGCAGACTCTTTGGAGTGAATAGCAATCAGCCCCAGCATTTT. Amino acid sequence: CASRLFGVNSNQPQHF.

At least ten counts were recorded for this clonotype. The V and J genes are TRBV28 and TRBJ1-5, with D possibly matching TRBD1 (6 bases). The CDR3 totals 13 residues. With 9 bases removed from V and 3 bases from J, the gap between germline ends came to 12 bases. The V gene's germline CDR1 is MDHEN and CDR2 SYDVKM. The CDR3 DNA reads as TGTGCCAGTTCGCAGGGGCTCAATCAGCCCCAGCATTTT. Amino acids: CASSQGLNQPQHF.

This clonotype appeared many times. The V and J genes are TRBV12-3 or TRBV12-4 and TRBJ2-5, with 8 bases fitting TRBD1. This CDR3 is 14 amino acids long. J lost 5 bases, V lost 6 bases, and 8 bases had no gene match. Here the CDR3 DNA reads TGTGCCAGCAGCACCAGGGGGCGCAGGGAGACCCAGTACTTC. It yields the protein CASSTRGRRETQYF.

The genes are TRBV27 and TRBJ2-5; TRBD1 matches at 7 bases. After removal of 8 bases from V and 0 bases from J, the junction contained 3 bases not matched to a gene. The CDR3 contains 13 residues. Germline V CDR1 and CDR2: MNHEY, SMNVEV (reference sequence). CDR3 nucleotide sequence: TGTGCCAGCGGCAGGGGGTACCAAGAGACCCAGTACTTC. Amino acids: CASGRGYQETQYF.

Comment on this clonotype: Since a much larger clone is just one base distant, this may be a read error. V usage is TRBV19 and J usage is TRBJ2-1; a possible D gene is TRBD1 (5 bases). CDR1 and CDR2 (germline): LNHDA, SQIVND (reference sequence). The CDR3 length is 13 residues. CDR3 nucleotide sequence: TGTACCAGTGCTCAGGGTTTGGCCAATGAGCAGTTCTTC. Its protein product is CTSAQGLANEQFF.

This clonotype was observed at least ten times. The CDR3 DNA is TGCAGTGCTAGAGGGATTGCGTTAGATTTAGCGGGAGGCCCCGAGCAGTACTTC. Translation gives CSARGIALDLAGGPEQYF. This chain links TRBV20-1 with TRBJ2-7, with 10 bases aligning to TRBD2. Looked up from germline, CDR1 is DFQATT and CDR2 is SNEGSKA (reference sequence). CDR3 length: 18 amino acids. Losses at the gene ends were 1 base for V and 6 bases for J; bases not matched to a gene: 18.

Ten or more counts support this clonotype. CDR3 amino acids: CASSLWVAGIQSYNEQFF. CDR3 nucleotides: TGCGCCAGCAGCTTGTGGGTAGCGGGAATTCAATCCTACAATGAGCAGTTCTTC. The V and J genes are TRBV5-1 and TRBJ2-1, with 8 bases aligning to TRBD2. After removal of 1 base from V and 1 base from J, the junction contained 10 bases not matched to a gene. Germline V gives CDR1 SGHRS, CDR2 YFSETQ. There are 18 residues in the CDR3.

As regards this clonotype: This could be a read error, since a much larger clone is one nucleotide away. V gene TRBV11-3 combines with J gene TRBJ2-3, with D tentatively TRBD2 (6 bases). Trimming pared 2 bases from V and 0 bases from J, leaving 15 bases between. This CDR3 has 17 residues. The V gene's germline CDR1 is SGHNT and CDR2 YENEEA. CDR3 protein: CASSLTCGTGSTDTQYF. The CDR3 DNA follows: TGTGCCAGCAGCTTAACTTGCGGGACCGGCAGCACAGATACGCAGTATTTT. The full variable domain, rest sourced from reference TRBV11-3 and TRBJ2-3, is EAGVVQSPRYKIIEKKQPVAFWCNPISGHNTLYWYLQNLGQGPELLIRYENEEAVDDSQLPKDRFSAERLKGVDSTLKIQPAELGDSAVYLCASSLTCGTGSTDTQYFGPGTRLTVL.

This clonotype came up a few times. The CDR3 here is CASSVGKGLGWEAQYF. CDR3 nucleotides: TGTGCCAGCAGCGTAGGAAAGGGACTAGGATGGGAGGCCCAGTACTTC. The J gene is TRBJ2-5, the V gene TRBV9; 8 bases line up with TRBD2. The CDR3 consists of 16 residues. Germline CDR1 is SGDLS and CDR2 is YYNGEE. After removal of 0 bases from V and 9 bases from J, the junction contained 13 bases not matched to a gene.

A remark on this clonotype: A much bigger clone sits one base away, suggesting this may be a read error. The CDR3 ends on some other residue instead of the conserved phenylalanine or tryptophan, so this is likely a read error. The genes are TRBV28 and TRBJ2-7, with TRBD2 identical over 11 bases. Germline trimming cut 7 bases from V and 0 bases from J; bases unmatched to any gene: 5. Per the germline V gene, CDR1 is MDHEN and CDR2 is SYDVKM. There are 15 residues in the CDR3. The DNA for the CDR3 is TGTGCCAGCAAGAAGACTAGCGGGAACTCCTACGAGCAGTACTTA. This encodes CASKKTSGNSYEQYL.

This clonotype was observed many times. The V call is TRBV12-3 or TRBV12-4, the J call TRBJ1-2; 9 bases map to TRBD1. V lost 6 bases, J lost 6 bases, and 8 bases stayed unmatched. This CDR3 comprises 14 residues. The CDR3 DNA reads as TGTGCCAGCAGGGGGGACAGGGAGCGGAATGGCTACACCTTC. Amino acid sequence: CASRGDRERNGYTF.

A note on this clonotype: A much larger clone differs by one base, so this may be a read error. J is TRBJ2-5 and V is TRBV6-2 or TRBV6-3; 9 nucleotides align to TRBD2. CDR1 and CDR2 from the germline V gene are MNHEY and SVGEGT. The CDR3 has 15 residues. V shed 1 base, J shed 5 bases, and the junction held 5 bases outside the gene matches. This chain's CDR3 is CASSYLLAGGETQYF. The CDR3 coding sequence is TGTGCCAGCAGTTACTTGCTCGCGGGAGGGGAGACCCAGTACTTC.